This T cell receptor beta chain originates from a study of identical twins. TCRdb recomputed calls from the 5' RACE reads with MiXCR, one row per CDR3 protein. The repertoire consists of around 450,000 distinct CDR3 sequences, with around 14% occurring once and the leading ten covering about 0.53%. The CDR3 is made up of 15 amino acids. In germline, CDR1 is LGHNA, CDR2 YNFKEQ. V shed 5 bases and J 2 bases; nucleotides not matched to a gene: 4. These records were also assigned to another study, of yellow fever vaccine responses in identical twins.

This clonotype was obtained from a woman aged 18-35 years in good health. J is TRBJ2-5 and V is TRBV4-2; 11 bases fit TRBD2. What was sequenced was CD4+ T cells sorted from blood. The CDR3 sequence: CASSGTSGPQETQYF. As DNA, the CDR3 is TGTGCCAGCAGCGGGACTAGCGGTCCGCAAGAGACCCAGTACTTC.